Below, 13 T cell receptor beta chains from the same sample are listed, as sequenced in a study of identical twins. TCRdb reprocessed the 5' RACE reads with MiXCR, giving one entry per CDR3 protein. The sample carries 350,000 to 400,000 distinct CDR3 sequences, approximately 9.1% recorded once. The source material was naive T cells sorted from blood. These receptors all come from a woman in her fifties or sixties in good health.

This clonotype was recorded a few times. The chain uses TRBV30 and TRBJ2-5, with D possibly matching TRBD1 (6 bases). The CDR3 is 13 amino acids. The germline gives CDR1 GTSNPN, CDR2 SVGIG (reference sequence). Deletions cut 4 bases from V and 2 bases from J, with 11 bases between. In DNA, the CDR3 is TGTGCCTGGAAAACACAGGGTCAAGAGACCCAGTACTTC. Encoded protein: CAWKTQGQETQYF.

V gene TRBV6-5 combines with J gene TRBJ2-1, with 10 bases that match TRBD2. The V segment lost 8 bases and the J segment 5 bases; nucleotides outside the gene matches: 9. The CDR3 is 15 amino acids. The V gene's germline CDR1 is MNHEY and CDR2 SVGAGI. The CDR3 DNA reads as TGTGCCAGCGGCCGGGGGACTAGCGCGAACAATGAGCAGTTCTTC. Its protein product is CASGRGTSANNEQFF.

This clonotype was picked up many times. The chain carries TRBV7-9 and TRBJ2-3, with TRBD2 as a possible D gene (6 bases). Germline V lookup: CDR1 SEHNR, CDR2 FQNEAQ (reference sequence). V shed 3 bases and J shed 5 bases, with 12 bases lying between them. The CDR3 runs to 14 residues. For the CDR3, the DNA is TGTGCCAGCAGCTTCGGAGGGGCAGAAGATACGCAGTATTTT. It translates to CASSFGGAEDTQYF.

On this clonotype: The junction does not match germline at one end; this may be a read error. The chain uses TRBV11-2 and TRBJ2-2; D remains unclear. CDR1 is SGHAT, CDR2 FQNNGV, per germline. The CDR3 is 14 residues long. This CDR3 reads CASTLPSLAGELFF. CDR3 in DNA: TGTGCCAGCACCTTACCTAGTCTAGCCGGGGAGCTGTTTTTT. The full variable domain, its missing parts supplied by reference TRBV11-2 and TRBJ2-2, is EAGVAQSPRYKIIEKRQSVAFWCNPISGHATLYWYQQILGQGPKLLIQFQNNGVVDDSQLPKDRFSAERLKGVDSTLKIQPAKLEDSAVYLCASTLPSLAGELFFGEGSRLTVL.

This clonotype was counted many times. The rearrangement joins TRBV29-1 to TRBJ1-1; D not certain. The germline CDR1 and CDR2 sequences are SQVTM and ANQGSEA. CDR3 size: 13 residues. Trimming took 4 bases from V and 1 from J, leaving 10 bases between them. The CDR3 loop reads CSVVVQPNTEAFF. The CDR3 DNA is TGCAGCGTTGTAGTCCAACCGAACACTGAAGCTTTCTTT. The full variable domain, in which reference TRBV29-1 and TRBJ1-1 provide the parts outside the CDR3, is SAVISQKPSRDICQRGTSLTIQCQVDSQVTMMFWYRQQPGQSLTLIATANQGSEATYESGFVIDKFPISRPNLTFSTLTVSNMSPEDSSIYLCSVVVQPNTEAFFGQGTRLTVV.

This clonotype was found many times. The chain joins TRBV3-1 to TRBJ2-1; a possible D gene is TRBD2 (6 bases). This CDR3 region has 13 residues. The germline gives CDR1 LGHDT, CDR2 YNNKEL (reference sequence). Trimming stripped 10 bases from V and 6 bases from J, with 16 bases between. The CDR3 loop reads CATGVPFGNEQFF. CDR3 sequence (DNA): TGTGCCACGGGGGTCCCTTTTGGCAATGAGCAGTTCTTC.

The chain links TRBV30 to TRBJ2-7; tentative D call: TRBD1 (5 bases). V was clipped by 0 bases and J by 2 bases, with 11 bases between them. Germline values: CDR1 GTSNPN, CDR2 SVGIG (reference sequence). There are 14 residues in the CDR3. The CDR3 nucleotides are TGTGCCTGGAGTGTAGCCCTAGGGGCCTACGAGCAGTACGTC. Encoded protein: CAWSVALGAYEQYV.

This clonotype occurred many times. The rearrangement uses TRBV20-1 and TRBJ2-3; D might be TRBD2 (6 bases). The germline V and J ends were trimmed by 0 bases and 3 bases, with 16 bases remaining between them. The CDR3 runs 16 residues. Germline assignment: CDR1 DFQATT and CDR2 SNEGSKA (reference sequence). DNA of the CDR3: TGCAGTGCTAGAGATCCCCGTTGGGGGGTAACAGATACGCAGTATTTT. As protein: CSARDPRWGVTDTQYF.

This clonotype was seen a few times. This chain links TRBV6-5 with TRBJ1-5; D is ambiguous. Germline V gene data show CDR1 as MNHEY and CDR2 as SVGAGI. The CDR3 is made up of 14 amino acids. V lost 0 bases to trimming and J lost 3 bases, with 6 bases between them. The CDR3 protein is CASSYSPVNQPQHF. The CDR3 DNA reads TGTGCCAGCAGTTACTCCCCAGTCAATCAGCCCCAGCATTTT.

The chain uses TRBV9 and TRBJ2-1, with D unresolved. The CDR3 runs to 11 residues. The germline V and J ends were trimmed by 0 bases and 9 bases, with 4 bases remaining between them. Germline CDR1 SGDLS, CDR2 YYNGEE. CDR3 amino acids: CASSVGPEQFF. The CDR3 coding sequence is TGTGCCAGCAGCGTAGGGCCTGAGCAGTTCTTC.

The V call is TRBV11-2, the J call TRBJ2-7; the match to TRBD1 covers 9 bases. This CDR3 is 14 amino acids long. V shed 5 bases and J 0 bases; nucleotides not matched to a gene: 2. In germline, CDR1 is SGHAT, CDR2 FQNNGV. The CDR3 reads CASSLDRGSYEQYV. The CDR3 nucleotides read TGTGCCAGCAGCCTGGACAGGGGCTCCTACGAGCAGTACGTC.

This clonotype has a count of ten or more. CDR3 residues: CASSVEGYGVTEAFF. As DNA, the CDR3 is TGTGCCAGCAGCGTAGAAGGGTATGGAGTCACTGAAGCTTTCTTT. The chain couples TRBV9 to TRBJ1-1; no clear D gene. Germline-derived CDR1 and CDR2 are SGDLS and YYNGEE. The ends were cut back, 0 bases at V and 4 bases at J, with 13 bases in the middle. This CDR3 spans 15 amino acids.

The rearrangement joins TRBV4-2 to TRBJ2-5; D remains ambiguous. The CDR3 is 14 residues long. The germline V gene encodes CDR1 LGHNA and CDR2 YNFKEQ. Trimming shortened V by 2 bases and J by 0 bases, and 7 bases separated the two germline ends. CDR3 in amino acids: CASSQYSYQETQYF. Written as DNA, the CDR3 is TGTGCCAGCAGCCAATACTCGTACCAAGAGACCCAGTACTTC.